The clone carrying this T cell receptor (beta chain) was counted between two and nine times. This entry is derived from a study of neoadjuvant anti-PD-1 for oral cavity cancer. The CDR3 totals 16 residues. Germline CDR1 reads MGHRA; CDR2 reads YSYEKL. Trimming cost V 0 bases and J 1 base; bases outside gene matches: 3. PBMCs were not maintained or expanded in culture before analysis. Sequencing was performed with immunoSEQ multiplex PCR; in TCRdb, only in-frame clones are kept and a portion is missing. The sample yields 14,000 or so clones, about two thirds seen once. The chain is built from TRBV4-1 and TRBJ1-1; TRBD1 matches 9 bases. Sample: PBMCs, taken before nivolumab (anti-PD-1) treatment. This sequence was found in a person aged 35-79 years with oral cavity squamous cell carcinoma. CDR3 in amino acids: CASSQEGDRANTEAFF. DNA for the CDR3: TGCGCCAGCAGCCAAGAAGGGGACAGGGCGAACACTGAAGCTTTCTTT.